The 11 T cell receptor beta chains in this list originate from one sample, sequenced in a study of STAT5B mutations in CD4+ large granular lymphocyte leukemia. Some clones are missing from TCRdb's copy, which holds only in-frame ones; the method was immunoSEQ multiplex PCR. Of tens of thousands of clones in the sample, roughly 84% were seen once. What was sequenced was CD4+ T cells from blood buffy coats. These receptor sequences come from a human donor in good health.

V usage is TRBV6-5 and J usage is TRBJ2-1; the match to TRBD2 covers 9 bases. The germline V gene has CDR1 MNHEY and CDR2 SVGAGI. The CDR3 loop spans 15 amino acids. The ends lost 0 bases at V and 8 bases at J; junction bases unmatched: 5. The CDR3 DNA is TGTGCCAGCAGTTACTCAGGCGGGAGGGCCCATGAGCAGTTCTTC. It is translated as CASSYSGGRAHEQFF.

This clone was seen only once. The chain carries TRBV4-1 and TRBJ2-5, with TRBD1 matching 8 bases. Germline V gene sequence: CDR1 MGHRA, CDR2 YSYEKL. V was clipped by 0 bases and J by 5 bases; unmatched bases: 14. The CDR3 loop spans 18 amino acids. CDR3 in DNA: TGCGCCAGCAGCCAAGATAGATTCGGGACAGGACCGGGGGAGACCCAGTACTTC. Protein sequence: CASSQDRFGTGPGETQYF.

This chain links TRBV30 with TRBJ2-1; 8 nucleotides align to TRBD2. J lost 10 bases, V lost 3 bases, and 11 bases had no gene match. The CDR3 has 14 amino acids. Per germline, CDR1 GTSNPN and CDR2 SVGIG (reference sequence). The CDR3 nucleotides are TGTGCCTGGAGACTTAGCGGGGCGGGTGGGGAGCAGTTCTTC. Translating gives CAWRLSGAGGEQFF.

CDR3 sequence: CASSLDRGRANVLTF. DNA of the CDR3: TGTGCCAGCAGCTTGGACAGGGGTAGGGCCAACGTCCTGACTTTC. The rearrangement joins TRBV5-4 to TRBJ2-6; 7 bases fit TRBD1. Germline V gives CDR1 SGHNT, CDR2 YYREEE (reference sequence). The CDR3 is made up of 15 amino acids. V was clipped by 0 bases and J by 5 bases; unmatched bases: 2.

The J gene is TRBJ2-1, the V gene TRBV5-1; 13 positions agree with TRBD2. The V gene's germline CDR1 is SGHRS and CDR2 YFSETQ. V lost 2 bases, J lost 10 bases, and 15 bases stayed unmatched. This CDR3 comprises 18 residues. The CDR3 DNA sequence: TGCGCCAGCAGCTTACTAGCGGGGGGGCCAACGTATTCTGGGGAGCAGTTCTTC. Translation: CASSLLAGGPTYSGEQFF.

A word on this clone: At one boundary the junction diverges from the germline segment, which might be a read error. The rearrangement links TRBV7-3 to TRBJ2-3; unclear D gene. There are 15 residues in the CDR3. Per germline, CDR1 SGHTA and CDR2 FQGTGA. The CDR3 coding sequence is TGTGCCGGCAGCTTAAGTTCACAGAGCACAGATACGCAGTATTTT. Translation gives CAGSLSSQSTDTQYF.

This chain uses TRBV18 with TRBJ2-2; D is perhaps TRBD2 (5 bases). Germline loops: CDR1 KGHSH, CDR2 LQKENI. With 1 base removed from V and 5 bases from J, the gap between germline ends came to 14 bases. The CDR3 length is 16 residues. The CDR3, as DNA: TGTGCCAGCTCACCACGGAGGCCAGGTGATACCGGGGAGCTGTTTTTT. As protein: CASSPRRPGDTGELFF.

The chain couples TRBV28 to TRBJ2-1; 9 nucleotides align to TRBD1. This CDR3 has 14 amino acids. Germline V gene lookup returns CDR1 MDHEN and CDR2 SYDVKM. V shed 8 bases and J 7 bases; nucleotides not matched to a gene: 9. Here the CDR3 reads CASSQDRGPNEQFF. Written as DNA, the CDR3 is TGTGCCAGCTCCCAGGACAGGGGACCTAATGAGCAGTTCTTC.

The chain couples TRBV5-5 to TRBJ2-7; the D call may be TRBD1 or TRBD2 (5 bases each). Trimming removed 1 base from V and 0 bases from J, with 14 bases in between. CDR3 length: 16 residues. Per germline, CDR1 SGHKS and CDR2 YYEKEE (reference sequence). The CDR3 sequence is CASSLMGDGGSYEQYF. The CDR3 DNA sequence: TGTGCCAGCAGCTTGATGGGCGATGGGGGCTCCTACGAGCAGTACTTC.

The chain links TRBV18 to TRBJ1-1; weak D call: TRBD1 (6 bases). Trimming stripped 4 bases from V and 0 bases from J, with 21 bases between. Germline values: CDR1 KGHSH, CDR2 LQKENI. This CDR3 is built from 18 residues. The CDR3 reads CASSLMTGGARLNTEAFF. The CDR3 nucleotides read TGTGCCAGCTCACTGATGACAGGTGGGGCTAGACTGAACACTGAAGCTTTCTTT.

The rearrangement links TRBV7-3 to TRBJ2-2; 7 bases are a match to TRBD1. This CDR3 region has 15 residues. CDR1 is SGHTA, CDR2 FQGTGA, per germline. The V segment lost 4 bases and the J segment 4 bases; nucleotides outside the gene matches: 6. This CDR3 is CASSSRQGGTGELFF. The CDR3 DNA follows: TGTGCCAGCAGCTCCAGACAGGGTGGCACCGGGGAGCTGTTTTTT.